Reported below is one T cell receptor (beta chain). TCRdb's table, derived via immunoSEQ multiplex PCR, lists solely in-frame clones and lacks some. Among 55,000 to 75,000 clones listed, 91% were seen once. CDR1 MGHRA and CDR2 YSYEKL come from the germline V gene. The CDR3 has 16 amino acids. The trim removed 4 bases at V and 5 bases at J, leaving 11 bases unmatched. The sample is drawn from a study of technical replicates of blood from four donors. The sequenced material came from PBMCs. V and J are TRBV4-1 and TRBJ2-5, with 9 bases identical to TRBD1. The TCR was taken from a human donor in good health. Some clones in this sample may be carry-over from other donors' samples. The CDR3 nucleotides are TGCGCCAGCAGCCTTCTAACAGGGGGCGCCGGGGAGACCCAGTACTTC. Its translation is CASSLLTGGAGETQYF.